This TCR beta chain was recorded in a study of monozygotic twins with cystic fibrosis. Clones were read by immunoSEQ multiplex PCR, and TCRdb kept only the in-frame ones, dropping some. The data show tens of thousands of clones, under 95% seen once. This clone was observed a few times. Its antigen is undetermined. Study observations and caveats: V usage most resembled the co-twin in 13 of 16 pairs. Monozygotic CF twin pairs shared significantly more nucleotide-identical clonotypes than unrelated CF individuals did. Clonality was generally low (median around 0.009), higher in the most severe patients.

This clonotype originated in a boy aged 2 to 10 with cystic fibrosis. The specimen was blood.

CDR3 bases: TGTGCCAGCAGCTTAAGGATGCTAGCGTACGAGCAGTACTTC. This codes for CASSLRMLAYEQYF. The chain recombines TRBV11-3 with TRBJ2-7; D is possibly TRBD2 (6 bases). The germline V and J ends were trimmed by 2 bases and 4 bases, with 12 bases remaining between them. Germline loops: CDR1 SGHNT, CDR2 YENEEA. CDR3 length: 14 residues.